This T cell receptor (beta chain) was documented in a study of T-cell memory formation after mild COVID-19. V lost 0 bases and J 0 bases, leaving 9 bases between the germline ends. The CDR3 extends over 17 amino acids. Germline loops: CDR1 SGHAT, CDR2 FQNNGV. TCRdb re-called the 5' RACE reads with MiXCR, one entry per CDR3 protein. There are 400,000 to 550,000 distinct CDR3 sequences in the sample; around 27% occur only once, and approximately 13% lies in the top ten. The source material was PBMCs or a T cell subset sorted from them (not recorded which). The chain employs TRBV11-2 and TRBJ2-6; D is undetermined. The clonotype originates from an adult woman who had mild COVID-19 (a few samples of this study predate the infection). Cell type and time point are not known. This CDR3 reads CASSLEQLISGANVLTF. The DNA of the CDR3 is TGTGCCAGCAGCTTAGAACAGTTGATCTCTGGGGCCAACGTCCTGACTTTC.